Below are 29 T cell receptor beta chains sequenced from a single sample in a study of blood T cell repertoires in COVID-19. Sequenced by immunoSEQ multiplex PCR; TCRdb stores in-frame clones only, minus some. The sample comprises 24,000 or so clones, about nine tenths of which are singletons, and around an eighth rests with the top ten. The specimen sequenced was peripheral blood. The receptors stem from a human donor in a cohort sampled during active COVID-19. The donor label of this sample is uncertain.

CDR3 DNA: TGTGCCAGCAGCGTAGCTATAGGACAGATCACAGATACGCAGTATTTT. Encoded protein: CASSVAIGQITDTQYF. This chain uses TRBV9 with TRBJ2-3, with D possibly matching TRBD1 (6 bases). The CDR3 runs to 16 residues. V lost 0 bases to trimming and J lost 2 bases, with 13 bases between them. Germline CDR1 SGDLS, CDR2 YYNGEE.

The chain recombines TRBV7-3 with TRBJ2-1, with 8 bases identical to TRBD2. The CDR3 is 13 amino acids. The ends lost 5 bases at V and 5 bases at J; junction bases unmatched: 2. CDR1 is SGHTA, CDR2 FQGTGA, per germline. CDR3: CASSMGLDNEQFF. The DNA of the CDR3 is TGTGCCAGCAGCATGGGACTAGACAATGAGCAGTTCTTC. The entire variable domain, with the rest obtained from reference TRBV7-3 and TRBJ2-1, is as follows: GAGVSQTPSNKVTEKGKYVELRCDPISGHTALYWYRQSLGQGPEFLIYFQGTGAADDSGLPNDRFFAVRPEGSVSTLKIQRTERGDSAVYLCASSMGLDNEQFFGPGTRLTVL.

This clone showed up just a few times. V and J are TRBV6-2 or TRBV6-3 and TRBJ1-2; D might be TRBD1 (6 bases). This CDR3 is built from 14 residues. The V gene's germline CDR1 is MNHEY and CDR2 SVGEGT. The V gene lost 4 bases and the J gene lost 5 bases, with 14 bases spanning the gap. The CDR3 DNA reads TGTGCCAGCAGTTTACAACGGGGGGCTTATGGCTACACCTTC. As protein: CASSLQRGAYGYTF.

The CDR3: CAWSVQSGGRETQYF. In DNA form, the CDR3 reads TGTGCCTGGAGTGTACAATCGGGGGGTCGGGAGACCCAGTACTTC. V usage is TRBV30 and J usage is TRBJ2-5, with 7 bases identical to TRBD2. From germline, CDR1 is GTSNPN and CDR2 SVGIG (reference sequence). After removal of 0 bases from V and 5 bases from J, the junction contained 9 bases not matched to a gene. The CDR3 runs to 15 residues.

This clone rates as medium-sized (0.01 to 0.1%). The J gene is TRBJ2-3, the V gene TRBV4-2, with 10 nucleotides matching TRBD2. Looked up from germline, CDR1 is LGHNA and CDR2 is YNFKEQ. V shed 1 base and J 3 bases; nucleotides not matched to a gene: 10. CDR3 length: 18 amino acids. In DNA form, the CDR3 reads TGTGCCAGCAGCCAAGTCTGGGCTAGCGGGGGAATGACAGATACGCAGTATTTT. It translates to CASSQVWASGGMTDTQYF.

The chain couples TRBV19 to TRBJ1-1; maybe TRBD1 (6 bases). Germline V gene lookup returns CDR1 LNHDA and CDR2 SQIVND (reference sequence). V lost 8 bases and J lost 5, with 15 bases in between. The CDR3 spans 13 residues. This chain's CDR3 is CASRGGGRTEAFF. The CDR3 DNA follows: TGTGCCAGTCGAGGGGGGGGCCGGACTGAAGCTTTCTTT. Complete variable domain (other parts from reference TRBV19 and TRBJ1-1): DGGITQSPKYLFRKEGQNVTLSCEQNLNHDAMYWYRQDPGQGLRLIYYSQIVNDFQKGDIAEGYSVSREKKESFPLTVTSAQKNPTAFYLCASRGGGRTEAFFGQGTRLTVV.

About this clone: The CDR3 carries no conserved terminal phenylalanine or tryptophan, so it likely arises from a read error. It is unclear where the CDR3 begins or ends on the DNA, so no DNA is shown, and the CDR3 is as TCRdb lists it. The chain recombines TRBV5-6 with TRBJ1-2; the D call of TRBD1 is as the table states it, not checked on the DNA. Germline V gives CDR1 SGHDT, CDR2 YYEEEE. The CDR3 sequence runs 12 residues, both termini included. The CDR3 sequence is CASSTWGQGSVA.

The rearrangement uses TRBV30 and TRBJ1-1; D call uncertain. Per the germline V gene, CDR1 is GTSNPN and CDR2 is SVGIG (reference sequence). The CDR3 covers 12 residues. The germline V and J ends were trimmed by 1 base and 5 bases, with 8 bases remaining between them. The CDR3, as DNA: TGTGCCTGGAGTGAGAGGGATACTGAAGCTTTCTTT. Its protein product is CAWSERDTEAFF.

The chain recombines TRBV11-2 with TRBJ2-3; D remains ambiguous. V lost 0 bases and J 0 bases, leaving 4 bases between the germline ends. This CDR3 is built from 14 residues. In germline, CDR1 is SGHAT, CDR2 FQNNGV. The CDR3 here is CASSLDPSTDTQYF. The CDR3 DNA reads TGTGCCAGCAGCTTAGATCCTAGCACAGATACGCAGTATTTT.

The chain carries TRBV18 and TRBJ1-1, with TRBD1 matching over 7 bases. CDR3 length equals 15 residues. V lost 5 bases to trimming and J lost 1 base; unmatched junction nucleotides: 7. Germline CDR1 is KGHSH and CDR2 is LQKENI. The CDR3 DNA is TGTGCCAGCTCAGGCAAAGGGGGCTGGAACACTGAAGCTTTCTTT. Translating gives CASSGKGGWNTEAFF.

The table lists this clone with a few counts. The V call is TRBV15, the J call TRBJ2-7, with 11 nucleotides matching TRBD1. The CDR3 has 14 residues. The germline V gene encodes CDR1 LNHNV and CDR2 YYDKDF (reference sequence). V dropped 5 bases and J dropped 4; count of bases not matched to a gene: 4. The CDR3 DNA reads TGTGCCACCAGCCGGACAGGGGGCATGTACGAGCAGTACTTC. Translated, it gives CATSRTGGMYEQYF.

The CDR3 sequence is CASSRGGGKDTQYF. The CDR3 coding sequence is TGTGCCAGTAGTCGCGGCGGGGGGAAAGATACGCAGTATTTT. V and J are TRBV19 and TRBJ2-3; 8 bases are a match to TRBD2. The germline V gene has CDR1 LNHDA and CDR2 SQIVND (reference sequence). Trimming took 5 bases from V and 5 from J; bases not matched to a gene: 6. There are 14 residues in the CDR3.

The rearrangement links TRBV10-3 to TRBJ2-1; 9 nucleotides match TRBD1. Looked up from germline, CDR1 is ENHRY and CDR2 is SYGVKD. With V trimmed by 1 base and J by 5 bases, 12 bases remained unmatched. The CDR3 runs to 18 residues. CDR3 region: CAISELTGQGPSNNEQFF. The DNA of the CDR3 is TGTGCCATCAGTGAGTTAACCGGACAGGGGCCTTCCAACAATGAGCAGTTCTTC.

V and J are TRBV15 and TRBJ1-4; D unclear. This CDR3 has 13 amino acids. Germline CDR1 and CDR2: LNHNV and YYDKDF (reference sequence). V lost 5 bases and J lost 5, with 9 bases in between. For the CDR3, the DNA is TGTGCCACCAGCCTGGGGAGGAATGAAAAACTGTTTTTT. Its translation: CATSLGRNEKLFF.

V is TRBV9 and J is TRBJ2-2, with 8 bases lining up with TRBD2. Germline CDR1 reads SGDLS; CDR2 reads YYNGEE. The trim removed 0 bases at V and 4 bases at J, leaving 5 bases unmatched. The CDR3 loop spans 16 amino acids. The CDR3 loop is CASSVGGGPSTGELFF. CDR3 nucleotides: TGTGCCAGCAGCGTAGGCGGGGGGCCGAGCACCGGGGAGCTGTTTTTT.

The chain has TRBV3-1 (or the pseudogene TRBV3-2) and TRBJ2-2; D is unclear. The V gene's germline CDR1 is LGHDT and CDR2 YNNKEL (reference sequence). The V end was cut by 2 bases, the J end by 6 bases, with 7 bases between. The CDR3 length is 13 residues. The CDR3 is CASSQFVAGELFF. CDR3 bases: TGTGCCAGCAGCCAATTCGTCGCCGGGGAGCTGTTTTTT.

The rearrangement links TRBV3-1 (or the pseudogene TRBV3-2) to TRBJ1-3; D uncertain. Per germline, CDR1 LGHDT and CDR2 YNNKEL (reference sequence). Deletions cut 5 bases from V and 5 bases from J, with 19 bases between. There are 16 residues in the CDR3. In DNA form, the CDR3 reads TGTGCCAGCAGCTGTACTAATTTACACGCACGAAACACCATATATTTT. It translates to CASSCTNLHARNTIYF.

The chain has TRBV4-1 and TRBJ1-2; D ambiguous. With 4 bases removed from V and 2 bases from J, the gap between germline ends came to 8 bases. The CDR3 is 13 amino acids. Germline-derived CDR1 and CDR2 are MGHRA and YSYEKL. The CDR3 loop reads CASSLTPNYGYTF. The CDR3 DNA reads TGCGCCAGCAGCCTCACACCAAACTATGGCTACACCTTC.

The chain employs TRBV7-3 and TRBJ2-3; possibly TRBD1 for D (5 bases). The germline CDR1 and CDR2 sequences are SGHTA and FQGTGA. Between the trimmed V and J ends, which lost 5 bases and 6 bases, there was a span of 15 bases. The length of the CDR3 is 14 residues. DNA of the CDR3: TGTGCCAGCAGCCGCAACGACCCAGGGGATACGCAGTATTTT. Residues: CASSRNDPGDTQYF.

This clone has only one observation. The chain has TRBV27 and TRBJ2-7; 9 bases match TRBD1. CDR1 and CDR2 from the germline V gene are MNHEY and SMNVEV (reference sequence). V shed 6 bases, J shed 3 bases, and the junction held 6 bases outside the gene matches. The CDR3 extends over 14 amino acids. The CDR3 reads CASSRQGVNYEQYF. The CDR3 region has the DNA TGTGCCAGCAGCCGACAGGGGGTTAACTACGAGCAGTACTTC.

The V gene is TRBV9, the J gene TRBJ1-1; TRBD1 is a possible D gene (5 bases). V lost 0 bases and J lost 5, with 11 bases in between. CDR3 size: 14 residues. CDR1 and CDR2 from the germline V gene are SGDLS and YYNGEE. The CDR3 protein is CASSVDQGRTEAFF. The CDR3 DNA follows: TGTGCCAGCAGCGTAGACCAGGGAAGGACTGAAGCTTTCTTT.

This clone has a single count. The rearrangement links TRBV20-1 to TRBJ1-6; TRBD1 agrees at 7 bases. This CDR3 has 14 residues. Germline V gives CDR1 DFQATT, CDR2 SNEGSKA (reference sequence). V was pared by 3 bases and J by 4 bases, with 3 bases of the junction left unmatched. The CDR3 bases are TGCAGTGCTAGTTCGGGACAGTATAATTCACCCCTCCACTTT. Translating gives CSASSGQYNSPLHF.

The count of this clone is one. The chain combines TRBV6-6 with TRBJ2-7, with D tentatively TRBD2 (6 bases). Trimming took 4 bases from V and 9 from J, leaving 13 bases between them. CDR3 length: 12 residues. In germline, CDR1 is MNHNY, CDR2 SVGAGI (reference sequence). The CDR3 DNA sequence: TGTGCCAGCAGTTCCCCTAGCGACGGGCAGTACTTC. Translation gives CASSSPSDGQYF.

The chain combines TRBV3-1 (or the pseudogene TRBV3-2) with TRBJ1-6; D remains ambiguous. CDR1 LGHDT and CDR2 YNNKEL come from the germline V gene (reference sequence). The CDR3 is made up of 13 amino acids. V lost 2 bases and J 7 bases, leaving 6 bases between the germline ends. In DNA form, the CDR3 reads TGTGCCAGCAGCCAATCACAGAATTCACCCCTCCACTTT. Protein: CASSQSQNSPLHF.

The V gene is TRBV6-1, the J gene TRBJ1-5, with D uncertain. Germline V gives CDR1 MNHNS, CDR2 SASEGT. Trimming removed 3 bases from V and 4 bases from J, with 7 bases in between. The CDR3 extends over 13 amino acids. CDR3 DNA: TGTGCCAGCAGTGATGGCCGAAATCAGCCCCAGCATTTT. Protein: CASSDGRNQPQHF.

The chain employs TRBV6-5 and TRBJ1-2, with TRBD1 identical over 11 bases. V lost 7 bases and J lost 3; bases outside the gene matches: 4. The CDR3 has 14 residues. Germline CDR1 reads MNHEY; CDR2 reads SVGAGI. The CDR3 DNA follows: TGTGCCAGCAACCGGGACAGGGGGGACTATGGCTACACCTTC. Translating gives CASNRDRGDYGYTF.

The sample holds a few counts of this clone. This sequence joins TRBV7-9 and TRBJ1-2, with D maybe TRBD1 (5 bases). Looked up from germline, CDR1 is SEHNR and CDR2 is FQNEAQ (reference sequence). Deletions cut 2 bases from V and 4 bases from J, with 11 bases between. The CDR3 has 14 amino acids. The CDR3 bases are TGTGCCAGCAGCTTACAGGGTTCTTTCTATGGCTACACCTTC. It is translated as CASSLQGSFYGYTF.

The chain employs TRBV6-6 and TRBJ1-3; D uncertain. Trimming removed 6 bases from V and 4 bases from J, with 7 bases in between. This CDR3 is built from 12 residues. Germline CDR1 MNHNY, CDR2 SVGAGI (reference sequence). CDR3 in DNA: TGTGCCAGCAGGCCGGTAGGAAACACCATATATTTT. This codes for CASRPVGNTIYF.

DNA of the CDR3: TGTGCCAGCAGCCGAGAACAGGGGGCGGGGACAGGTGCTTTCTTT. This encodes CASSREQGAGTGAFF. This chain connects TRBV14 to TRBJ1-1; 9 bases map to TRBD1. The germline CDR1 and CDR2 sequences are SGHDN and FVKESK. V lost 4 bases, J lost 11 bases, and 14 bases stayed unmatched. The CDR3 totals 15 residues.